This T cell receptor (beta chain) was identified in a study of a mutant IDH1 vaccine in newly diagnosed glioma. Study summary: Treatment recipients were approximately 62% male and around 40% female, and their mean age was around 37 years.

V lost 6 bases to trimming and J lost 4 bases; unmatched junction nucleotides: 1. CDR3 length: 14 residues. The germline gives CDR1 MNHEY, CDR2 SMNVEV (reference sequence). On this clone: The antigen is unknown.

This table comes from immunoSEQ multiplex PCR, and its TCRdb copy is limited to in-frame clones, with some not included. Seen here are fewer than 35,000 clones, approximately 50% observed once, and the top ten hold about 11%. Regarding time point: week 5, during vaccination. Topical imiquimod accompanied each vaccine dose, which consisted of 300 ug of mutant IDH1 20-mer peptide. V is TRBV27 and J is TRBJ2-1; TRBD2 matches at 12 bases. Sequenced here: PBMCs, sampled from a glioma patient whose treatment included an IDH1 peptide vaccine. The TCR was taken from a woman between 18 and 29 years old with glioma. CDR3 nucleotide sequence: TGTGCCAGCAGACTAGCGGGGGGATACAATGAGCAGTTCTTC. Translation gives CASRLAGGYNEQFF.